These T cell receptor beta chains were read from a single sample in a study of PD-1 blockade in mismatch repair-deficient tumors. The method was immunoSEQ multiplex PCR; TCRdb's version includes in-frame clones alone and lacks a portion of them. The profile shows over 60,000 clones, around 88% of them singletons. Sequencing was performed on peripheral blood, taken 52 weeks after starting pembrolizumab. These receptors were collected from an adult with mismatch repair-deficient cancer. The CDR3 runs from the conserved cysteine through the conserved F or W.

V	J	length	CDR3
TRBV2	TRBJ1-1	10	CVREGTEAFF
TRBV27	TRBJ2-5	15	CASSLLGTGEGTQYF
TRBV29-1	TRBJ1-1	12	CSVNRGGTEAFF
TRBV18	TRBJ2-4	14	CASSFPGQMDIQYF
TRBV4-3	TRBJ2-7	16	CASSQNLASGVYEQYF
TRBV6-5	TRBJ2-7	12	CASSYPNREQYF
TRBV27	TRBJ2-1	18	CASSLSGLAGGTYNEQFF
TRBV27	TRBJ2-5	16	CASSLSKGGFDETQYF
TRBV27	TRBJ2-1	14	CASSLFDDYNEQFF
TRBV11-3	TRBJ1-1	14	CASSSLPWDTEAFF
TRBV7-9	TRBJ1-3	15	CASSATGYSGNTIYF
TRBV27	TRBJ2-7	13	CASSLGQGFEQYF
TRBV6-4	TRBJ2-3	14	CASSDGWGTDTQYF
TRBV19	TRBJ2-1	16	CASSLLGLAGSNEQFF
TRBV7-9	TRBJ1-1	11	CASSFVAEAFF
TRBV4-1	TRBJ2-7	14	CASSVLALNYEQYF
TRBV10-3	TRBJ1-1	16	CAISESNPEWNTEAFF
TRBV5-1	TRBJ2-6	15	CASSLRASGANVLTF
TRBV27	TRBJ2-2	12	CASTGDTGELFF